The clone carrying this T cell receptor beta chain was seen a few times. Its specificity is unknown. TCR beta VDJ combinations and CDR3 sequences were profiled from genomic DNA. TCRdb ran MiXCR on the reads and lists one entry per CDR3 protein. The data contain more than 45,000 distinct CDR3 sequences, around 50% of them seen just once; the ten biggest clones take up roughly 15%. These data belong to a study of CD8+CD57+ T cells in acquired aplastic anemia. Study overall: CD4+ and CD8+ cells, once sorted, gave DNA averaging roughly 3.2 ug. Study results and limitations: Patients had twenty-nine CD8+ CDR3 sequences in common with controls (the shared set).

The sequenced patients had an expansion of CD8+CD57+ cells seen by flow cytometry. Every patient was diagnosed with severe acquired aplastic anemia. All patients were therapy-naive when blood was sampled. The germline CDR1 and CDR2 sequences are DFQATT and SNEGSKA (reference sequence). The ends lost 3 bases at V and 7 bases at J; junction bases unmatched: 6. The CDR3 contains 13 residues. This sequence was found in a human donor with aplastic anemia. V is TRBV20-1 and J is TRBJ1-2, with TRBD1 identical over 9 bases. Input material: sorted CD4+, CD8+, or CD8+CD57+ T cells (not recorded which) from PBMCs. CDR3: CSASTDRGIGYTF. The CDR3 coding sequence is TGCAGTGCTAGTACGGACAGGGGAATTGGCTACACCTTC.